The clone carrying this T cell receptor (beta chain) was observed many times. TCRdb passed the RACE reads through MiXCR, listing each CDR3 protein once. The data contain 55,000 to 75,000 distinct CDR3 sequences, about 7% of them singletons. The sample comes from a study of human T cells and chemical hapten exposure. At the level of the study: Read at 6 days, the patch tests placed 0.01% DPC on the upper back. TCR yields per sample varied mostly from small pooled library volume differences.

Time point: pre-sensitization, week 0. Documented treatment: therapeutic diphenylcyclopropenone sensitization with weekly scalp DPC. Blood was drawn before each patch test was applied. Alopecia patients deemed DPC-suitable, aged 18 to 70, excluding pregnancy. The clonotype comes from a woman in her 30s with alopecia areata. Some clones in this sample may be carry-over from other donors' samples. The sample in question was whole blood, obtained in connection with sensitization to the hapten diphenylcyclopropenone (DPC).

The CDR3 DNA follows: TGTGCCAGCTCACCACAGGATGGCGGCACAAAGCAGCCCCAGCATTTT. Amino acids: CASSPQDGGTKQPQHF. This sequence joins TRBV18 and TRBJ1-5; D remains unclear. Deletions cut 1 base from V and 7 bases from J, with 17 bases between. The CDR3 runs 16 residues. Per the germline V gene, CDR1 is KGHSH and CDR2 is LQKENI.